This T cell receptor (beta chain) was identified in a study of blood T cell repertoires in COVID-19. At the level of the study: There were acute and convalescent COVID-19 samples, and they came from the United States, Italy and Spain. T cells, B-cell-depleted T cells, or PBMCs provided the cDNA or gDNA that served as material.

Germline CDR1 is SEHNR and CDR2 is FQNEAQ (reference sequence). Deletions cut 5 bases from V and 13 bases from J, with 10 bases between. The CDR3 loop spans 10 amino acids. Under the authors' procedure: Reference gene primer amplification gave estimated nucleated cell counts. The table came from immunoSEQ multiplex PCR; TCRdb's copy has only in-frame clones and leaves some out. The DNA was the basis for D and trimming; V, J and clone size are from that table. The table records 250,000 to 300,000 clones, roughly 80% of them present only once. Cohort placement rested on clinical history that participants reported themselves.

This receptor was obtained from a man aged 40-50 years who had been exposed to COVID-19. Source material: PBMCs or T cells enriched from blood (not recorded which). This chain joins TRBV7-9 and TRBJ2-3; D possibly corresponds to TRBD2 (5 bases). The CDR3 nucleotides are TGTGCCAGCAGCATCGGACTTAAGTATTTT. Translation: CASSIGLKYF.